This entry lists 23 T cell receptor beta chains sequenced from one sample in a study of chemoradiotherapy in HPV16-positive cancers. Repertoires were generated with immunoSEQ multiplex PCR, while TCRdb's copy carries only in-frame clones and drops some. Here the sample spans 13,000 to 15,000 clones, roughly 70% being singletons. This material was collected from a patient who underwent chemoradiotherapy. The receptors were gathered from a human donor with HPV-associated anogenital cancer.

J is TRBJ2-2 and V is TRBV7-9; tentative D call: TRBD2 (6 bases). Trimming took 1 base from V and 4 from J, leaving 10 bases between them. Germline CDR1 reads SEHNR; CDR2 reads FQNEAQ (reference sequence). The CDR3 length is 15 residues. CDR3 sequence: CASSLEVSGTGELFF. The CDR3 DNA is TGTGCCAGCAGCTTAGAGGTTAGCGGCACCGGGGAGCTGTTTTTT.

This sequence joins TRBV5-4 and TRBJ2-7, with 10 bases aligning to TRBD1. Germline assignment: CDR1 SGHNT and CDR2 YYREEE (reference sequence). Losses at the gene ends were 4 bases for V and 2 bases for J; bases not matched to a gene: 6. This CDR3 spans 15 amino acids. The CDR3 here is CASSPTGQGAYEQYF. The CDR3 nucleotides read TGTGCCAGCAGCCCGACCGGACAGGGGGCCTACGAGCAGTACTTC.

The J gene is TRBJ1-3, the V gene TRBV7-2; D remains ambiguous. V lost 5 bases and J 0 bases, leaving 11 bases between the germline ends. The length of the CDR3 is 15 residues. Per the germline V gene, CDR1 is SGHTA and CDR2 is FQGNSA. The CDR3 DNA reads as TGTGCCAGCAGCCCCATGGGAACCTCTGGAAACACCATATATTTT. Protein product: CASSPMGTSGNTIYF. Full variable domain (missing parts from reference TRBV7-2 and TRBJ1-3): GAGVSQSPSNKVTEKGKDVELRCDPISGHTALYWYRQSLGQGLEFLIYFQGNSAPDKSGLPSDRFSAERTGGSVSTLTIQRTQQEDSAVYLCASSPMGTSGNTIYFGEGSWLTVV.

This clone came up a few times. The chain is built from TRBV30 and TRBJ1-6; D might be TRBD1 (6 bases). The CDR3 has 13 amino acids. Trimming stripped 1 base from V and 9 bases from J, with 10 bases between. CDR1 GTSNPN and CDR2 SVGIG come from the germline V gene (reference sequence). DNA of the CDR3: TGTGCCTGGAGTGACAGGGAAAGTTCACCCCTCCACTTT. This translates into CAWSDRESSPLHF.

V gene TRBV5-1 combines with J gene TRBJ2-7, with D perhaps TRBD1 (5 bases). Trimming cost V 3 bases and J 0 bases, with 10 bases left between them. Per the germline V gene, CDR1 is SGHRS and CDR2 is YFSETQ. The CDR3 totals 14 residues. The CDR3 reads CASSSRVGSYEQYF. Here the CDR3 DNA reads TGCGCCAGCAGCTCCAGGGTTGGCTCCTACGAGCAGTACTTC.

This clone is a singleton in its sample. The gene calls are TRBV5-8 and TRBJ1-1, with 7 bases identical to TRBD1. Germline loops: CDR1 SGHTS, CDR2 YDEGEE. With V trimmed by 2 bases and J by 1 base, 11 bases remained unmatched. CDR3 length: 17 residues. The CDR3 region has the DNA TGTGCCAGCAGCTTTTATCCGACAAGGACAGGGAACACTGAAGCTTTCTTT. Translating it yields CASSFYPTRTGNTEAFF.

Written as DNA, the CDR3 is TGTGCCAGCAGCTTAGCATTTGAGCAGTACTTC. Translated: CASSLAFEQYF. This chain links TRBV7-9 with TRBJ2-7; no definite D call. V lost 0 bases, J lost 7 bases, and 4 bases lay in between. The length of the CDR3 is 11 residues. Germline CDR1 reads SEHNR; CDR2 reads FQNEAQ (reference sequence).

The CDR3: CASSLEGQSGQYF. The DNA for the CDR3 is TGTGCCAGCAGCTTAGAGGGACAGAGCGGGCAGTACTTC. This chain connects TRBV7-9 to TRBJ2-7; TRBD1 matches at 7 bases. Germline V gene data show CDR1 as SEHNR and CDR2 as FQNEAQ (reference sequence). V trimming: 1 base; J trimming: 9 bases; junction bases outside the gene matches: 6. The CDR3 spans 13 residues.

The rearrangement links TRBV6-6 to TRBJ2-5; 9 nucleotides line up with TRBD2. Germline lookup yields CDR1 MNHNY and CDR2 SVGAGI (reference sequence). Trimming removed 5 bases from V and 4 bases from J; junction bases left unmatched: 8. This CDR3 is built from 15 residues. CDR3 sequence (DNA): TGTGCCAGCAGTCAACCCGGGACTAGCCCAGAGACCCAGTACTTC. Protein sequence: CASSQPGTSPETQYF.

The chain carries TRBV7-9 and TRBJ2-1; 9 bases match TRBD2. Per germline, CDR1 SEHNR and CDR2 FQNEAQ (reference sequence). The CDR3 spans 16 residues. The J segment lost 4 bases and the V segment lost 1 base, leaving 5 bases of the junction unmatched. The CDR3 region is CASSLGLAERYNEQFF. CDR3 nucleotides: TGTGCCAGCAGCTTAGGACTAGCGGAGCGATACAATGAGCAGTTCTTC.

This chain joins TRBV5-1 and TRBJ2-5, with D perhaps assigned TRBD1 or TRBD2 (5 bases each). This CDR3 has 14 amino acids. Germline CDR1 is SGHRS and CDR2 is YFSETQ. V was trimmed by 0 bases and J by 5 bases, leaving 11 bases between them. The CDR3 spells CASSLGGVSETQYF. The CDR3 coding sequence is TGCGCCAGCAGCTTGGGAGGGGTTTCTGAGACCCAGTACTTC.

The genes are TRBV7-3 and TRBJ2-1; D not resolved. CDR3 length: 15 residues. Germline CDR1 and CDR2: SGHTA and FQGTGA. V was clipped by 2 bases and J by 9 bases, with 17 bases between them. DNA of the CDR3: TGTGCCAGCAGCTTAGATGCGGTCGGGCTCCGTGAGCAGTTCTTC. Amino acids: CASSLDAVGLREQFF.

J is TRBJ2-7 and V is TRBV5-1, with TRBD1 as a possible D gene (6 bases). This CDR3 is built from 14 residues. Germline V CDR1 and CDR2: SGHRS, YFSETQ. The V end was cut by 0 bases, the J end by 5 bases, with 12 bases between. As DNA, the CDR3 is TGCGCCAGCAGCTTGGAGGCAGGGGCTGACGAGCAGTACTTC. Translation gives CASSLEAGADEQYF.

The genes are TRBV4-1 and TRBJ1-2; 7 bases match TRBD1. Germline V lookup: CDR1 MGHRA, CDR2 YSYEKL. This CDR3 comprises 15 residues. V lost 3 bases, J lost 6 bases, and 10 bases stayed unmatched. CDR3 loop: CASSHGSLGQNGYTF. CDR3 nucleotides: TGCGCCAGCAGCCATGGTTCTTTGGGACAGAATGGCTACACCTTC.

The chain uses TRBV14 and TRBJ1-3; maybe TRBD1 (6 bases). V dropped 3 bases and J dropped 7 bases, with 19 bases sitting between them. The CDR3 length is 16 residues. The germline V gene has CDR1 SGHDN and CDR2 FVKESK. CDR3 sequence: CASSQPGGVSSNTIYF. The CDR3 DNA follows: TGTGCCAGCAGCCAGCCGGGGGGCGTCTCGTCGAACACCATATATTTT.

The V gene is TRBV5-6, the J gene TRBJ2-7, with no clear D. Deletions cut 4 bases from V and 2 bases from J, with 13 bases between. The CDR3 consists of 14 residues. The germline V gene has CDR1 SGHDT and CDR2 YYEEEE. Here the CDR3 reads CASSPLTRPYEQYF. The CDR3 coding sequence is TGTGCCAGCAGCCCCCTAACAAGACCCTACGAGCAGTACTTC.

V and J are TRBV4-2 and TRBJ1-2; D is undetermined. The CDR3 has 13 residues. V lost 2 bases and J lost 6, with 10 bases in between. Germline V CDR1 and CDR2: LGHNA, YNFKEQ. CDR3 protein: CASSQTLRDGYTF. CDR3 DNA sequence: TGTGCCAGCAGCCAAACATTACGAGATGGCTACACCTTC.

V gene TRBV15 combines with J gene TRBJ1-1; D is perhaps TRBD1 (6 bases). With 0 bases removed from V and 6 bases from J, the gap between germline ends came to 23 bases. The CDR3 has 18 amino acids. Germline CDR1 is LNHNV and CDR2 is YYDKDF (reference sequence). As DNA, the CDR3 is TGTGCCACCAGCAGAGAAAGTATCGGTCCGACCCGGGGGCCTGAAGCTTTCTTT. Protein: CATSRESIGPTRGPEAFF.

The chain has TRBV6-9 and TRBJ2-7, with a possible D match to TRBD1 (6 bases). Germline V gene data show CDR1 as MNHGY and CDR2 as SVAAGI. This CDR3 spans 16 amino acids. Trimming took 7 bases from V and 2 from J, leaving 21 bases between them. The CDR3 region is CASTKKPQQGAYEQYF. The CDR3 nucleotides read TGTGCCAGCACCAAAAAACCGCAACAGGGAGCCTACGAGCAGTACTTC.

This clone was seen a handful of times. This rearrangement joins TRBV11-2 to TRBJ1-4, with D unresolved. Trimming stripped 1 base from V and 7 bases from J, with 10 bases between. This CDR3 is built from 14 residues. CDR1 SGHAT and CDR2 FQNNGV come from the germline V gene. The CDR3 is CASSLGVLGEKLFF. The DNA of the CDR3 is TGTGCCAGCAGCTTAGGTGTCCTAGGTGAAAAACTGTTTTTT.

This clone occurred once. The chain is built from TRBV7-8 and TRBJ2-7, with D possibly matching TRBD1 (5 bases). V gave up 1 base and J gave up 5 bases, with 12 bases separating them. The V gene's germline CDR1 is SGHVS and CDR2 FQNEAQ. CDR3 length: 14 residues. CDR3 loop: CASSLGAGYDEQYF. The CDR3 DNA reads as TGTGCCAGCAGCTTAGGGGCAGGGTACGACGAGCAGTACTTC.

CDR3 DNA: TGCGCCAGCAGCTTGGACGGTGGGGGCCGCGATGAGCAGTTCTTC. Translated, it gives CASSLDGGGRDEQFF. The chain uses TRBV5-1 and TRBJ2-1; a possible D gene is TRBD1 (6 bases). V dropped 0 bases and J dropped 8 bases, with 15 bases sitting between them. The CDR3 runs to 15 residues. Germline assignment: CDR1 SGHRS and CDR2 YFSETQ.

The rearrangement joins TRBV30 to TRBJ1-1, with D uncertain. Trimming removed 5 bases from V and 4 bases from J, with 14 bases in between. The CDR3 runs to 13 residues. Germline CDR1 is GTSNPN and CDR2 is SVGIG (reference sequence). The CDR3 here is CAWEGWSGTEAFF. CDR3 bases: TGTGCCTGGGAAGGGTGGTCGGGCACTGAAGCTTTCTTT.